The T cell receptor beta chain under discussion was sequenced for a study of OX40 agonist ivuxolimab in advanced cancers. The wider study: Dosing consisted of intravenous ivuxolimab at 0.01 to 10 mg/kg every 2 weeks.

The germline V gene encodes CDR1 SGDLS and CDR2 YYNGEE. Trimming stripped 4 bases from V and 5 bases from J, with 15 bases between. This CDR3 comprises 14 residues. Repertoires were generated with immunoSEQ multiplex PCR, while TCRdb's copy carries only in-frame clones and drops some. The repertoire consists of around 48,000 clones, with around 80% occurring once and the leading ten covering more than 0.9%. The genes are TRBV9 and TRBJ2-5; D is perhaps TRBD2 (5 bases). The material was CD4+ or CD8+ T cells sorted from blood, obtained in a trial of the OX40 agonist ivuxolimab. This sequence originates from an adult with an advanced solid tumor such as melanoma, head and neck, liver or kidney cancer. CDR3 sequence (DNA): TGTGCCAGCAGCCCCCGAGGGTCCTGGGAGACCCAGTACTTC. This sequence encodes CASSPRGSWETQYF.